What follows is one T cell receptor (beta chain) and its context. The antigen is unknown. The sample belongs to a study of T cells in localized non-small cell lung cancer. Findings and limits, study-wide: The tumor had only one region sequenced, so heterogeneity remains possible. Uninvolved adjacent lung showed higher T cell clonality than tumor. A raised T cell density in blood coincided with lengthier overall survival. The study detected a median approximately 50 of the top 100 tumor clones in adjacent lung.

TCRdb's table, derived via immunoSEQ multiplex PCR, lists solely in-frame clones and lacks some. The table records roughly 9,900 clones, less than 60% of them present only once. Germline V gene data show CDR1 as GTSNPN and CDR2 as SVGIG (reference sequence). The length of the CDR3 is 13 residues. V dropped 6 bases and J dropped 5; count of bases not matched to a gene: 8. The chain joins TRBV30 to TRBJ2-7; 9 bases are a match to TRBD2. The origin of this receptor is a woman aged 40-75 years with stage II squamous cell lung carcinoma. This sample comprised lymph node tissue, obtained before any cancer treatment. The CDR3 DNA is TGTGCCTGTTTAGCGGGAGACAAAGACGAGCAGTACTTC. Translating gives CACLAGDKDEQYF.